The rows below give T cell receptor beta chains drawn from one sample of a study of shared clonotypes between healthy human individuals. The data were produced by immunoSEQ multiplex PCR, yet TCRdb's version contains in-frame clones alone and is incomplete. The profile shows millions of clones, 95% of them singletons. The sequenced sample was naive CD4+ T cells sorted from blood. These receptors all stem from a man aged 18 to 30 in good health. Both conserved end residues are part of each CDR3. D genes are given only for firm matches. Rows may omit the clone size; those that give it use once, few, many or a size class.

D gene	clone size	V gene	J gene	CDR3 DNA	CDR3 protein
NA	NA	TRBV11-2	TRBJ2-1	TGTGCCAGCAGCTTAGCCCCATACAGCTACAATGAGCAGTTCTTC	CASSLAPYSYNEQFF
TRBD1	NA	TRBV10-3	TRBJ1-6	TGTGCCATCAGTGCCGGGACAGAGAATTCACCCCTCCACTTT	CAISAGTENSPLHF
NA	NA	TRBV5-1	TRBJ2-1	TGCGCCAGCAGAAAAGTTGGGGGAGTGGATGAGCAGTTCTTC	CASRKVGGVDEQFF
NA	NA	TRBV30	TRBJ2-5	TGTGCCTGGAGTGTCTTGAGGGGAGCAGAGACCCAGTACTTC	CAWSVLRGAETQYF
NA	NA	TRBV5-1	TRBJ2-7	TGCGCCAGCAGCATCTTAGGGGGAATGAGCGAGCAGTACTTC	CASSILGGMSEQYF
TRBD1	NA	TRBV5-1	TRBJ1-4	TGCGCCAGCAGCCACCACGAGACAGGGGGAGACGAAAAACTGTTTTTT	CASSHHETGGDEKLFF
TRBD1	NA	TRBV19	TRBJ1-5	TGTGCCAGTAGTCCGGTGGACAGGGGGGATAGCAATCAGCCCCAGCATTTT	CASSPVDRGDSNQPQHF
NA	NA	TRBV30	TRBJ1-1	TGTGCCTGGAGTGTACGAAGGACGGGCACTGAAGCTTTCTTT	CAWSVRRTGTEAFF
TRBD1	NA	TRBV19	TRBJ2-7	TGTGCCAGTAGTAGGACTCGGGACAGGGTCTACGAGCAGTACTTC	CASSRTRDRVYEQYF
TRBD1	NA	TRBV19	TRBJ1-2	TGTGCCAGTAGATCCAACCCCGAGGGGGCGTATGGCTACACCTTC	CASRSNPEGAYGYTF
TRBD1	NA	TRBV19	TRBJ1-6	TGTGCCAGTAAACAGGGGGCAGGTTCACCCCTCCACTTT	CASKQGAGSPLHF
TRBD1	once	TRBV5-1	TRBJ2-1	TGCGCCAGCAGCTTGGTAGGGGACAGGGGCAATGAGCAGTTCTTC	CASSLVGDRGNEQFF
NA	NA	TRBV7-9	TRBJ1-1	TGTGCCAGCAGCCCGTTGGAAGCTTTCTTT	CASSPLEAFF
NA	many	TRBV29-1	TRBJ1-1	TGCAGCGTTGAAAGACAGATTCGGACTGAAGCTTTCTTT	CSVERQIRTEAFF
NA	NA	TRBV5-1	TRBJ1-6	TGCGCCAGCAGCTTGAACTCAGAATCACCCCTCCACTTT	CASSLNSESPLHF
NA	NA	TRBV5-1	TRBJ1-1	TGCGCCAGCAGCTTGGCGGCCAGCACTGAAGCTTTCTTT	CASSLAASTEAFF